This T cell receptor (beta chain) is from a study of a mutant IDH1 vaccine in newly diagnosed glioma. Time point meaning: week 47, end of study. Each dose delivered 300 ug of mutant IDH1 20-mer peptide subcutaneously with imiquimod. The table came from immunoSEQ multiplex PCR; TCRdb's copy has only in-frame clones and leaves some out. The sample holds tens of thousands of clones, roughly 76% seen once. Details on this clone: Its antigen is currently unknown.

The V gene's germline CDR1 is DFQATT and CDR2 SNEGSKA (reference sequence). Trimming stripped 4 bases from V and 3 bases from J, with 0 bases between. This CDR3 region has 9 residues. This receptor was taken from a man aged 45-65 years with glioma. The chain recombines TRBV20-1 with TRBJ1-1; D is uncertain. Sample: PBMCs, taken from a glioma patient whose treatment included an IDH1 peptide vaccine. The CDR3 protein is CSANTEAFF. CDR3 sequence (DNA): TGCAGTGCTAACACTGAAGCTTTCTTT.